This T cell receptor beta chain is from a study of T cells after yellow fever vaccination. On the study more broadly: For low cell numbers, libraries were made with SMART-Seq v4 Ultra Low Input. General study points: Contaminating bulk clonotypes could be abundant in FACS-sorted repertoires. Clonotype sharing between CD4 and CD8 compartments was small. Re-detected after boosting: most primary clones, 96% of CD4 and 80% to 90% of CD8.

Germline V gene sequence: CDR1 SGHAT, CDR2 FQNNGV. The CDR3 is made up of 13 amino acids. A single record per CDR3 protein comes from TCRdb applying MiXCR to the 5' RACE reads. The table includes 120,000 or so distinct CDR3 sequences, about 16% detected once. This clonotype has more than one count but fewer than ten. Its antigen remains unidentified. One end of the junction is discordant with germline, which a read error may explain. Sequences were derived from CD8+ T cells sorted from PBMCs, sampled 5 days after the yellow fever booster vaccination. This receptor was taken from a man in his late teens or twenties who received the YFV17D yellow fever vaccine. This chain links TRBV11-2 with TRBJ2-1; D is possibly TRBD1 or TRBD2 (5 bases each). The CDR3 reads CASSYPGRSERFF. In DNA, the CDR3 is TGTGCCAGCAGCTACCCGGGACGTTCTGAGCGGTTCTTC.